A selection of T cell receptor beta chains follows, all from one sample in a study of control samples from healthy donors and cancer patients. Clones were sequenced by immunoSEQ multiplex PCR, and TCRdb holds only the in-frame ones, with some missing. The top ten hold about an eighth of the sample, which has 20,000 to 30,000 clones, approximately 90% seen once. Material for sequencing was PBMCs. The receptors derive from a man in his fifties or sixties with lung cancer. Each CDR3 is given with its conserved first and last residue. D genes are given only for firm matches. For some rows the clone size is stated as once, few or many, or as a class when expanded; others skip it.

clone_size j_call d_call v_call cdr3_aa cdr3_nt
few TRBJ2-5 NA TRBV21-1 CASFQLAGATVRGSHQETQYF TGTGCCAGCTTTCAACTAGCGGGGGCGACCGTACGTGGTTCGCACCAAGAGACCCAGTACTTC
NA TRBJ1-6 NA TRBV5-4 CASSPTSGGSYNSPLHF TGTGCCAGCAGCCCGACCTCCGGGGGCTCCTATAATTCACCCCTCCACTTT
NA TRBJ2-7 NA TRBV5-1 CASSTVRGASPYEQYF TGCGCCAGCAGCACCGTCAGGGGCGCTAGTCCCTACGAGCAGTACTTC
NA TRBJ2-5 NA TRBV10-3 CAISERYQETQYF TGTGCCATCAGTGAAAGGTACCAAGAGACCCAGTACTTC
NA TRBJ2-3 NA TRBV6-5 CASSSTGTRTDTQYF TGTGCCAGCAGTTCCACAGGAACTCGCACAGATACGCAGTATTTT
NA TRBJ2-3 NA TRBV6-5 CASSTSGASTDTQYF TGTGCCAGCAGTACCTCCGGGGCTAGCACAGATACGCAGTATTTT
NA TRBJ1-5 NA TRBV12-3/TRBV12-4 CASSFPPKQPQHF TGTGCCAGCAGTTTTCCCCCCAAACAGCCCCAGCATTTT
NA TRBJ2-7 TRBD1 TRBV6-5 CASDRDTYEQYF TGTGCCAGCGACAGGGACACCTACGAGCAGTACTTC
NA TRBJ2-7 NA TRBV5-4 CASSRVGPRGEQYF TGTGCCAGCAGCCGCGTTGGGCCTAGGGGAGAGCAGTACTTC
NA TRBJ2-2 NA TRBV7-2 CASTTNTGELFF TGTGCCAGTACCACGAACACCGGGGAGCTGTTTTTT
NA TRBJ1-2 NA TRBV6-5 CASRPRDLTHGYTF TGTGCCAGCAGGCCTAGGGATCTGACGCATGGCTACACCTTC
NA TRBJ2-3 NA TRBV21-1 CASSKGGAYGGLGPYF TGTGCCAGCAGCAAAGGCGGAGCTTATGGGGGGCTGGGACCGTATTTT
NA TRBJ2-5 NA TRBV27 CASSRQAFQETQYF TGTGCCAGCAGCCGACAGGCTTTCCAAGAGACCCAGTACTTC
NA TRBJ1-2 TRBD1 TRBV7-2 CASSLGGQGASYTF TGTGCCAGCAGCTTAGGTGGACAGGGGGCGAGCTACACCTTC
NA TRBJ1-5 NA TRBV4-3 CASSQDRAGQPQHF TGCGCCAGCAGCCAAGATAGGGCTGGGCAGCCCCAGCATTTT
NA TRBJ1-1 NA TRBV3-1/TRBV3-2 CASSQERGGGAFF TGTGCCAGCAGCCAAGAGAGGGGAGGGGGAGCTTTCTTT
NA TRBJ2-7 NA TRBV7-2 CASSASGTHAEQYF TGTGCCAGCAGCGCCTCCGGGACCCACGCCGAGCAGTACTTC
NA TRBJ2-7 NA TRBV12-3/TRBV12-4 CASSEGGAYEQYF TGTGCCAGCAGCGAAGGGGGGGCCTACGAGCAGTACTTC
few TRBJ2-1 TRBD2 TRBV15 CATNHPPAGGNEQFF TGTGCCACCAACCATCCTCCGGCGGGGGGCAATGAGCAGTTCTTC
NA TRBJ1-1 TRBD1 TRBV29-1 CSAGEGANTEAFF TGCAGCGCCGGGGAGGGGGCGAACACTGAAGCTTTCTTT
NA TRBJ2-3 NA TRBV6-4 CASSDSWDSTDTQYF TGTGCCAGCAGTGACTCGTGGGACAGCACAGATACGCAGTATTTT
NA TRBJ2-7 NA TRBV2 CASSPPGGYEQYF TGTGCCAGCAGTCCCCCCGGGGGATACGAGCAGTACTTC